The 5 T cell receptor beta chains below come from one sample, sequenced in a study of cytotoxic CD8 clonotypes in ibrutinib-treated CLL. The repertoire was sequenced with immunoSEQ multiplex PCR; TCRdb's copy has only in-frame clones and lacks some. The sample consists of more than 45,000 clones, 75% to 90% of them appearing once. Sample: PBMCs, taken after 24 months of ibrutinib treatment. These receptors all stem from a human donor with chronic lymphocytic leukemia.

This chain links TRBV19 with TRBJ2-5; the D gene is possibly TRBD2 (6 bases). This CDR3 has 12 residues. CDR1 LNHDA and CDR2 SQIVND come from the germline V gene (reference sequence). The germline V and J ends were trimmed by 5 bases and 5 bases, with 9 bases remaining between them. CDR3 sequence (DNA): TGTGCCAGTAGTGAGGGGAGGGAGACCCAGTACTTC. Residues: CASSEGRETQYF.

The rearrangement joins TRBV9 to TRBJ2-3; 7 nucleotides agree with TRBD2. Unmatched junction bases numbered 13, after V lost 3 bases and J lost 9 bases. The CDR3 length is 15 residues. From germline, CDR1 is SGDLS and CDR2 YYNGEE. For the CDR3, the DNA is TGTGCCAGCAGCGCGGGGACTATACGTGGGGGGACGCAGTATTTT. It is translated as CASSAGTIRGGTQYF. Based on the CDR3 plus reference TRBV9 and TRBJ2-3, the full variable domain is DSGVTQTPKHLITATGQRVTLRCSPRSGDLSVYWYQQSLDQGLQFLIQYYNGEERAKGNILERFSAQQFPDLHSELNLSSLELGDSALYFCASSAGTIRGGTQYFGPGTRLTVL.

The rearrangement joins TRBV2 to TRBJ2-1; D call uncertain. CDR3 length: 11 amino acids. Deletions cut 8 bases from V and 3 bases from J, with 5 bases between. CDR1 and CDR2 from the germline V gene are SNHLY and FYNNEI. The CDR3 coding sequence is TGTGCCAGCGTTGGCTACAATGAGCAGTTCTTC. Translating it yields CASVGYNEQFF.

The count of this clone is one. V gene TRBV6-5 combines with J gene TRBJ1-5, with D possibly TRBD1 on 5 matching bases. Trimming cost V 5 bases and J 0 bases, with 11 bases left between them. The CDR3 runs to 15 residues. CDR1 and CDR2 from the germline V gene are MNHEY and SVGAGI. CDR3 amino acids: CASSRTRYSNQPQHF. Written as DNA, the CDR3 is TGTGCCAGCAGTCGGACACGTTATAGCAATCAGCCCCAGCATTTT.

J is TRBJ1-3 and V is TRBV6-4; D call uncertain. Germline assignment: CDR1 MRHNA and CDR2 SNTAGT. The V end lost 3 bases, the J end lost 0 bases, and 15 bases lay between the germline ends. The CDR3 has 17 amino acids. The CDR3 DNA reads as TGTGCCAGCAGTGAACCGGGTCAAATTTACTCTGGAAACACCATATATTTT. The encoded protein is CASSEPGQIYSGNTIYF.